This TCR beta chain is from a study of vaccination and CD4 T cells after COVID-19. Broader study findings: Median reactive clonotypes, those recognizing SARS-CoV-2, rose from 21 to 38, not significantly.

Treatment described: approximately nine-day PBMC culture with coronavirus spike peptide pools or control peptides (ViraFEST assay). Investigators obtained the unexposed donor's CD4+ T cells before the COVID-19 pandemic (2011-2018). Per-well cultures of two million PBMCs received roughly 9.8 IU/ml IL-2 and around 9.3 ug/ml peptide pools. This clonotype was picked up a small number of times. Its antigen remains unknown. The germline V gene has CDR1 DFQATT and CDR2 SNEGSKA (reference sequence). The CDR3 runs to 11 residues. Between the trimmed V and J ends, which lost 7 bases and 4 bases, there was a span of 8 bases. Sequencing of the DNA from cultured CD4+ T cells was carried out with the Oncomine TCR Beta short-read assay. It was cultured CD4+ T cells from which genomic DNA was extracted. Using its own MiXCR run on the PCR reads, TCRdb lists one record per CDR3 protein. The repertoire includes over 7,500 distinct CDR3 sequences, around two fifths of them detected once, and roughly 12% sits in the top ten.

V and J are TRBV20-1 and TRBJ1-3; D ambiguous. This TCR derives from a human donor in good health. What was sequenced was CD4+ T cells from blood, cultured in vitro. The CDR3 loop reads CSGAEGNTIYF. The CDR3 coding sequence is TGCAGTGGAGCGGAAGGAAACACCATATATTTT.